A selection of T cell receptor beta chains follows, all from one sample in a study of shared clonotypes between healthy human individuals. Assay: immunoSEQ multiplex PCR; the TCRdb copy retains only in-frame clones and omits some. The data show 2 million to 2.5 million clones, with around 96% seen just once and approximately 1.2% held by the top ten. Sequencing was carried out using naive CD8+ T cells sorted from blood. The receptors derive from a man aged 18 to 30 in good health. Each CDR3 is given with its conserved first and last residue. A D gene is named only where the DNA matches it firmly. The size of a clone is reported for some rows only, either as once, few or many, or as a class for expanded clones.

V gene	CDR3 length	J gene	clone size	D gene	CDR3 protein	CDR3 DNA
TRBV13	12	TRBJ2-6	.	.	CASSLGNNVLTF	TGTGCCAGCAGCTTGGGTAACAACGTCCTGACTTTC
TRBV28	16	TRBJ2-2	.	TRBD1	CASSPRTGTGDGELFF	TGTGCCAGCAGTCCCCGGACAGGGACGGGTGACGGGGAGCTGTTTTTT
TRBV9	15	TRBJ2-3	.	.	CASSRGGLSTDTQYF	TGTGCCAGCAGCCGAGGGGGGCTCAGCACAGATACGCAGTATTTT
TRBV29-1	12	TRBJ2-5	.	TRBD1	CSAKRGRETQYF	TGCAGCGCCAAAAGGGGGCGGGAGACCCAGTACTTC
TRBV2	13	TRBJ2-1	.	.	CASSTGQPNEQFF	TGTGCCAGCAGTACAGGACAGCCCAATGAGCAGTTCTTC
TRBV7-6	14	TRBJ2-3	once	.	CASSLEGRTDTQYF	TGTGCCAGCAGCTTGGAGGGGCGCACAGATACGCAGTATTTT
TRBV9	14	TRBJ2-2	.	TRBD2	CASSLAGANGELFF	TGTGCCAGCAGCCTAGCGGGAGCGAACGGGGAGCTGTTTTTT
TRBV27	15	TRBJ2-7	.	.	CASSLLSGPSYEQYF	TGTGCCAGCAGCCTCCTTAGCGGCCCCTCCTACGAGCAGTACTTC
TRBV13	15	TRBJ2-7	.	.	CASSPSIAGNYEQYF	TGTGCCAGCAGCCCAAGCATCGCCGGAAACTACGAGCAGTACTTC
TRBV9	14	TRBJ2-2	.	.	CASSVVKGTGELFF	TGTGCCAGCAGCGTAGTGAAGGGCACCGGGGAGCTGTTTTTT
TRBV9	11	TRBJ2-3	.	.	CASSTSDTQYF	TGTGCCAGCAGCACTTCAGATACGCAGTATTTT
TRBV25-1	17	TRBJ2-7	.	.	CASSEVERHPAAYEQYF	TGTGCCAGCAGTGAAGTTGAGAGGCACCCGGCGGCCTACGAGCAGTACTTC
TRBV5-8	15	TRBJ2-7	.	.	CASSLEQGGIYEQYF	TGTGCCAGCAGCTTGGAACAGGGAGGAATCTACGAGCAGTACTTC
TRBV5-6	16	TRBJ2-7	.	TRBD1	CASSLGGQGLTYEQYF	TGTGCCAGCAGCTTGGGTGGACAGGGACTGACCTACGAGCAGTACTTC
TRBV6-6	16	TRBJ2-6	.	.	CASSYSLDSGANVLTF	TGTGCCAGCAGTTACTCGCTCGATTCTGGGGCCAACGTCCTGACTTTC
TRBV5-6	14	TRBJ2-7	once	.	CASSPRWGAYEQYF	TGTGCCAGCAGCCCCCGGTGGGGGGCCTACGAGCAGTACTTC
TRBV7-9	16	TRBJ2-7	once	.	CASSLSQAPRAYEQYF	TGTGCCAGCAGCTTAAGTCAGGCCCCTAGGGCCTACGAGCAGTACTTC
TRBV7-2	16	TRBJ2-7	.	.	CASSFSSAGRGYEQYF	TGTGCCAGCAGCTTTTCCTCAGCTGGGCGGGGCTACGAGCAGTACTTC
TRBV9	11	TRBJ1-2	.	.	CASTSGYGYTF	TGTGCCAGCACTTCGGGGTATGGCTACACCTTC
TRBV27	15	TRBJ1-1	.	.	CASSLSTGLGTEAFF	TGTGCCAGCAGTTTATCGACTGGCTTGGGCACTGAAGCTTTCTTT
TRBV2	14	TRBJ1-1	.	TRBD1	CASSTGAFSTEAFF	TGTGCCAGCAGTACAGGGGCTTTTTCCACTGAAGCTTTCTTT
TRBV25-1	16	TRBJ2-4	.	.	CASSAPDWGAQNIQYF	TGTGCCAGCAGTGCGCCCGATTGGGGGGCGCAAAACATTCAGTACTTC
TRBV4-3	16	TRBJ1-2	.	.	CASSQVSGEGNYGYTF	TGCGCCAGCAGCCAAGTATCAGGGGAGGGTAACTATGGCTACACCTTC
TRBV28	15	TRBJ2-7	.	.	CASSLMLGLTYEQYF	TGTGCCAGCAGTTTAATGTTGGGGCTCACCTACGAGCAGTACTTC
TRBV9	14	TRBJ2-7	.	.	CASSVGGNPYEQYF	TGTGCCAGCAGCGTAGGGGGGAACCCCTACGAGCAGTACTTC
TRBV4-1	13	TRBJ2-7	.	.	CASGQTETYEQYF	TGCGCCAGCGGGCAAACGGAAACCTACGAGCAGTACTTC
TRBV5-1	16	TRBJ2-1	.	TRBD2	CASSQDTSGRFNEQFF	TGCGCCAGCAGCCAAGATACTAGCGGGAGGTTCAATGAGCAGTTCTTC
TRBV7-9	13	TRBJ2-5	once	.	CASSLSSQETQYF	TGTGCCAGCAGCTTATCCAGCCAAGAGACCCAGTACTTC
TRBV11-2	14	TRBJ1-2	.	.	CASSLDPTAPGYTF	TGTGCCAGCAGCTTAGATCCGACCGCCCCTGGCTACACCTTC
TRBV19	15	TRBJ2-5	.	TRBD1	CASSRWGTGEETQYF	TGTGCCAGTAGTAGATGGGGGACAGGGGAAGAGACCCAGTACTTC
TRBV19	13	TRBJ1-1	.	.	CASSRGSTAEAFF	TGTGCCAGTAGCAGGGGTTCGACAGCTGAAGCTTTCTTT
TRBV2	15	TRBJ2-5	.	.	CASTLGVDQIETQYF	TGTGCCAGCACGCTGGGCGTAGACCAGATAGAGACCCAGTACTTC
TRBV27	16	TRBJ2-7	once	TRBD1	CASSTGTGTWIYEQYF	TGTGCCAGCAGTACCGGGACAGGGACGTGGATATACGAGCAGTACTTC
TRBV5-1	18	TRBJ1-4	.	.	CASSLDPDLWSTNEKLFF	TGCGCCAGCAGCTTGGATCCAGATCTCTGGTCAACTAATGAAAAACTGTTTTTT
TRBV5-6	15	TRBJ2-7	.	.	CASSPGGSLPYEQYF	TGTGCCAGCAGCCCTGGAGGCAGCCTTCCCTACGAGCAGTACTTC
TRBV11-2	16	TRBJ1-3	.	.	CASSLELWGAGNTIYF	TGTGCCAGCAGCTTAGAACTCTGGGGGGCTGGAAACACCATATATTTT
TRBV5-1	13	TRBJ2-1	.	.	CASSSGLWDEQFF	TGCGCCAGCAGCTCGGGACTTTGGGATGAGCAGTTCTTC